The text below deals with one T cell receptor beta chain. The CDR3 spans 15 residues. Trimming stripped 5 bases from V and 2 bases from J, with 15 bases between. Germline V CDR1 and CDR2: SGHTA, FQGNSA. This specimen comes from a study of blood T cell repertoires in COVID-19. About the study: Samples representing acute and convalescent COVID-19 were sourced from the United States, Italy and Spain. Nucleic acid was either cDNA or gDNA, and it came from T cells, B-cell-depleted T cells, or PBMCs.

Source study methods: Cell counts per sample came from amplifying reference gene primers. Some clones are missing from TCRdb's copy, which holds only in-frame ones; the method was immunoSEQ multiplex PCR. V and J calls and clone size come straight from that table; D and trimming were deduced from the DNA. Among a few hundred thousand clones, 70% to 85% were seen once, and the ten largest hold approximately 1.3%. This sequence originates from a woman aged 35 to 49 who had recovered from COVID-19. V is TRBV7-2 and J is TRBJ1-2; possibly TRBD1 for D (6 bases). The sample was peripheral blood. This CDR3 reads CASSPLDRLNYGYTF. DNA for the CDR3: TGTGCCAGCAGCCCCCTTGACAGGCTAAACTATGGCTACACCTTC.